These T cell receptor beta chains were read from a single sample in a study of beta chain features in type 1 diabetes. Measured with immunoSEQ multiplex PCR; TCRdb has only the in-frame clones, and not every one. The table includes about 280,000 clones, 15% detected once. Sequencing used naive CD4+ T cells from blood. The receptor set was obtained from a man in his late teens or twenties with type 1 diabetes. CDR3s include the opening cysteine and the closing phenylalanine or tryptophan. Fields, in order: clone size, V gene, D gene, J gene, CDR3 protein, CDR3 DNA. The D gene is left open where the match is weak. A clone size is listed for some rows: how often the clone was seen (once, few, many), or a class if it is expanded.

NA	TRBV6-4	NA	TRBJ1-5	CASSPFDQPQHF	TGTGCCAGCAGTCCCTTTGATCAGCCCCAGCATTTT
NA	TRBV14	NA	TRBJ1-1	CASSREGGEAEAFF	TGTGCCAGCAGCCGGGAGGGGGGCGAGGCTGAAGCTTTCTTT
few	TRBV29-1	TRBD2	TRBJ2-1	CSVVGKLAGNEQFF	TGCAGCGTTGTAGGGAAGCTAGCGGGCAATGAGCAGTTCTTC
NA	TRBV6-1	NA	TRBJ2-1	CASSDWGWGHEQFF	TGTGCCAGCAGTGATTGGGGTTGGGGCCATGAGCAGTTCTTC
NA	TRBV6-6	TRBD1	TRBJ2-7	CASSSSTGAPLDEQYF	TGTGCCAGCAGTTCTTCAACAGGGGCCCCTCTGGACGAGCAGTACTTC
few	TRBV19	NA	TRBJ2-3	CASSIRQGTDTQYF	TGTGCCAGTAGTATCCGGCAGGGGACAGATACGCAGTATTTT
NA	TRBV11-2	TRBD2	TRBJ2-7	CASSLGTSGAYEQYF	TGTGCCAGCAGCTTAGGGACTAGCGGTGCCTACGAGCAGTACTTC
few	TRBV6-5	TRBD1	TRBJ1-1	CASSYGQGDTEAFF	TGTGCCAGCAGTTACGGGCAGGGGGACACTGAAGCTTTCTTT
NA	TRBV4-2	TRBD1	TRBJ2-1	CASSPGQGSDEQFF	TGTGCCAGCAGCCCGGGACAGGGATCGGATGAGCAGTTCTTC
NA	TRBV5-1	NA	TRBJ2-7	CASSPGQGSGSYEQYF	TGCGCCAGCAGCCCCGGTCAGGGGAGTGGGTCCTACGAGCAGTACTTC
NA	TRBV10-3	NA	TRBJ1-5	CAISEGGPNQPQHF	TGTGCCATCAGTGAGGGGGGCCCCAATCAGCCCCAGCATTTT
few	TRBV19	TRBD1	TRBJ2-7	CASSMTLGTAYEQYF	TGTGCCAGTAGTATGACCCTCGGGACAGCCTACGAGCAGTACTTC
few	TRBV11-2	NA	TRBJ2-2	CASSFTWGVNTGELFF	TGTGCCAGCAGCTTTACCTGGGGCGTAAACACCGGGGAGCTGTTTTTT
few	TRBV9	NA	TRBJ2-2	CASSVEVLPFSGNTGELFF	TGTGCCAGCAGCGTAGAGGTATTACCTTTCTCGGGGAACACCGGGGAGCTGTTTTTT
NA	TRBV2	NA	TRBJ2-1	CASSEGGQGGYNEQFF	TGTGCCAGCAGTGAAGGGGGGCAGGGGGGTTACAATGAGCAGTTCTTC
NA	TRBV29-1	NA	TRBJ2-3	CSVEAVRGDTQYF	TGCAGCGTTGAGGCCGTGCGGGGAGATACGCAGTATTTT
few	TRBV30	NA	TRBJ2-6	CAWARWTGANVLTF	TGTGCCTGGGCCCGATGGACAGGGGCCAACGTCCTGACTTTC
NA	TRBV18	TRBD1	TRBJ1-3	CASTPGQVSGNTIYF	TGTGCCAGCACCCCGGGACAGGTCTCTGGAAACACCATATATTTT
NA	TRBV30	TRBD1	TRBJ1-4	CAWKTGVTNEKLFF	TGTGCCTGGAAAACAGGGGTAACTAATGAAAAACTGTTTTTT
few	TRBV18	TRBD1	TRBJ1-2	CASSPPGTGATGYTF	TGTGCCAGCTCACCACCCGGGACAGGGGCGACTGGCTACACCTTC
NA	TRBV28	NA	TRBJ2-2	CASKQRETGELFF	TGTGCCAGCAAACAGAGAGAGACCGGGGAGCTGTTTTTT
NA	TRBV9	NA	TRBJ2-5	CASSVQLQETQYF	TGTGCCAGCAGCGTACAACTACAAGAGACCCAGTACTTC
NA	TRBV30	NA	TRBJ1-2	CAWSVLPVAGYTF	TGTGCCTGGAGTGTACTCCCTGTAGCCGGCTACACCTTC
NA	TRBV12-5	TRBD1	TRBJ2-5	CASGADRAETQYF	TGTGCTAGTGGGGCCGACAGGGCGGAGACCCAGTACTTC
NA	TRBV27	NA	TRBJ1-5	CASKLIGGDQPQHF	TGTGCCAGCAAACTCATCGGGGGTGATCAGCCCCAGCATTTT
NA	TRBV9	NA	TRBJ2-2	CASSVGSGSLTGELFF	TGTGCCAGCAGCGTAGGGAGCGGTTCTCTCACCGGGGAGCTGTTTTTT
few	TRBV20-1	NA	TRBJ2-5	CSARPGENQYF	TGCAGTGCTAGGCCGGGGGAAAACCAGTACTTC
NA	TRBV30	NA	TRBJ2-1	CAWSDRTEQFF	TGTGCCTGGTCGGACAGAACTGAGCAGTTCTTC
few	TRBV28	TRBD1	TRBJ1-5	CASRPPRQGGNQPQHF	TGTGCCAGCAGACCCCCCCGACAGGGCGGCAATCAGCCCCAGCATTTT
NA	TRBV2	TRBD1	TRBJ1-1	CASSEGTGTEAFF	TGTGCCAGCAGTGAAGGGACAGGCACTGAAGCTTTCTTT
few	TRBV13	NA	TRBJ2-1	CASSMGHFYNEQFF	TGTGCCAGCAGCATGGGACACTTCTACAATGAGCAGTTCTTC
few	TRBV10-3	TRBD2	TRBJ2-3	CAISEPAGGTDTQYF	TGTGCCATCAGTGAGCCGGCGGGGGGGACAGATACGCAGTATTTT
few	TRBV5-1	NA	TRBJ1-1	CASSLRTDPNTEAFF	TGCGCCAGCAGCTTACGGACAGACCCGAACACTGAAGCTTTCTTT